The clone carrying this TCR beta chain came up a few times. Germline CDR1 is SGHNT and CDR2 is YYREEE (reference sequence). The trim removed 0 bases at V and 3 bases at J, leaving 6 bases unmatched. The CDR3 spans 16 residues. This entry belongs to a study of patients and donors after allogeneic stem cell transplantation. TCRdb re-called the RT-PCR reads through MiXCR, storing one row per CDR3 protein. The table records under 95,000 distinct CDR3 sequences, approximately 5.2% of them present only once. The receptor comes from a human donor who was either an allogeneic HSCT recipient or a stem cell or donor lymphocyte infusion donor (not recorded which). It is not recorded whose cells these are; they may come from a transplant donor. This rearrangement joins TRBV5-4 to TRBJ2-7; 10 nucleotides agree with TRBD1. The sample was blood, either unsorted or a sorted T cell fraction (not recorded which). CDR3 residues: CASSLAVGTGDYEQYF. CDR3 sequence (DNA): TGTGCCAGCAGCTTGGCCGTCGGGACAGGGGACTACGAGCAGTACTTC. The variable domain in full, completed from reference TRBV5-4 and TRBJ2-7, reads ETGVTQSPTHLIKTRGQQVTLRCSSQSGHNTVSWYQQALGQGPQFIFQYYREEENGRGNFPPRFSGLQFPNYSSELNVNALELDDSALYLCASSLAVGTGDYEQYFGPGTRLTVT.